These 30 T cell receptor beta chains came from one sample sequenced in a study of blood T cell repertoires in COVID-19. Sequencing used immunoSEQ multiplex PCR; TCRdb keeps in-frame clones, though not all of them. Among roughly 180,000 clones listed, about three quarters were seen once. Sequenced: peripheral blood. The receptors come from a woman aged 45-59 years with active or convalescent COVID-19.

This clone was detected a few times. This CDR3 reads CASSLGLGTQYF. The CDR3 coding sequence is TGTGCCAGCAGCCTGGGACTTGGAACGCAGTATTTT. The V and J genes are TRBV14 and TRBJ2-3; maybe TRBD2 (6 bases). Germline assignment: CDR1 SGHDN and CDR2 FVKESK. The CDR3 is made up of 12 amino acids. V lost 4 bases and J lost 9, with 11 bases in between. The full variable domain, its missing parts supplied by reference TRBV14 and TRBJ2-3, is EAGVTQFPSHSVIEKGQTVTLRCDPISGHDNLYWYRRVMGKEIKFLLHFVKESKQDESGMPNNRFLAERTGGTYSTLKVQPAELEDSGVYFCASSLGLGTQYFGPGTRLTVL.

This clone was seen more than once but under ten times. At one end, the junction sequence differs from germline, possibly due to a read error. The chain joins TRBV9 to TRBJ2-7; TRBD2 is a possible D gene (7 bases). CDR3 size: 14 residues. CDR1 and CDR2 from the germline V gene are SGDLS and YYNGEE. CDR3 DNA: TGTGCCAGCAGTCAGTTGGGGGGGCCCTACGGGCAGTACTTC. This gives the protein CASSQLGGPYGQYF.

The chain recombines TRBV7-2 with TRBJ2-3; 15 bases match TRBD2. This CDR3 is 14 amino acids long. J lost 5 bases, V lost 8 bases, and 2 bases had no gene match. CDR1 and CDR2 from the germline V gene are SGHTA and FQGNSA. Here the CDR3 reads CASGGLAGGDTQYF. The CDR3 DNA reads as TGTGCCAGCGGGGGACTAGCGGGGGGAGATACGCAGTATTTT.

This chain uses TRBV6-4 with TRBJ1-4; no definite D call. CDR1 and CDR2 (germline): MRHNA, SNTAGT. The CDR3 spans 14 residues. V was cut by 7 bases and J by 8 bases, with 17 bases left in between. The CDR3 bases are TGTGCCAGCAAGGACTTTCCCGGGAGCGAAAAACTGTTTTTT. Encoded protein: CASKDFPGSEKLFF.

The gene calls are TRBV28 and TRBJ1-1, with 7 bases fitting TRBD1. V gave up 2 bases and J gave up 8 bases; unmatched junction bases: 8. CDR1 and CDR2 (germline): MDHEN, SYDVKM. The CDR3 has 14 residues. Written as DNA, the CDR3 is TGTGCCAGCAGTTTAACCGGGACAGTTAGAGAAGCTTTCTTT. Translating gives CASSLTGTVREAFF. Using reference TRBV28 and TRBJ1-1 for the parts outside the CDR3, the full variable domain is DVKVTQSSRYLVKRTGEKVFLECVQDMDHENMFWYRQDPGLGLRLIYFSYDVKMKEKGDIPEGYSVSREKKERFSLILESASTNQTSMYLCASSLTGTVREAFFGQGTRLTVV.

This clone was observed a single time. The chain has TRBV3-1 (or the pseudogene TRBV3-2) and TRBJ1-1, with TRBD1 matching 8 bases. V dropped 3 bases and J dropped 5; count of bases not matched to a gene: 5. CDR1 is LGHDT, CDR2 YNNKEL, per germline (reference sequence). The CDR3 contains 14 residues. Here the CDR3 reads CASSQHDRGTEAFF. In nucleotides, the CDR3 is TGTGCCAGCAGCCAGCACGACAGGGGAACTGAAGCTTTCTTT.

This chain links TRBV14 with TRBJ2-7; possibly TRBD2 for D (6 bases). Trimming stripped 4 bases from V and 1 base from J, with 14 bases between. The CDR3 has 15 amino acids. Germline CDR1 is SGHDN and CDR2 is FVKESK. DNA of the CDR3: TGTGCCAGCAGCCCCTGGATTAGCGGATCCTACGAGCAGTACTTC. Translation: CASSPWISGSYEQYF.

In its sample, this clone was seen a few times. The chain links TRBV5-6 to TRBJ2-5; D possibly corresponds to TRBD1 (5 bases). Germline V gene sequence: CDR1 SGHDT, CDR2 YYEEEE. This CDR3 region has 13 residues. V lost 1 base to trimming and J lost 2 bases, with 6 bases between them. The CDR3 loop is CASSLKGQETQYF. CDR3 nucleotides: TGTGCCAGCAGCTTGAAGGGGCAAGAGACCCAGTACTTC.

In its sample, this clone was seen once. The chain joins TRBV30 to TRBJ2-1; TRBD1 matches 9 bases. The CDR3 consists of 13 residues. Trimming cost V 3 bases and J 9 bases; bases outside gene matches: 6. Germline CDR1 reads GTSNPN; CDR2 reads SVGIG (reference sequence). CDR3 region: CAWRSPGQGEQFF. The CDR3 DNA sequence: TGTGCCTGGAGGTCCCCGGGACAGGGTGAGCAGTTCTTC.

This chain joins TRBV11-3 and TRBJ1-1; 7 positions agree with TRBD1. CDR3 length: 14 amino acids. Losses at the gene ends were 1 base for V and 4 bases for J; bases not matched to a gene: 3. CDR1 is SGHNT, CDR2 YENEEA, per germline. CDR3 loop: CASSLGGQLTEAFF. The CDR3 DNA reads TGTGCCAGCAGCTTAGGGGGACAGCTCACTGAAGCTTTCTTT.

J is TRBJ1-4 and V is TRBV6-5; unclear D gene. This CDR3 comprises 14 residues. The germline CDR1 and CDR2 sequences are MNHEY and SVGAGI. Trimming left V 6 bases short and J 8 bases short, with 16 bases between. CDR3 amino acids: CASRTGFRGEKLFF. The CDR3 DNA sequence: TGTGCCAGCAGGACCGGGTTCCGCGGGGAAAAACTGTTTTTT.

V and J are TRBV5-4 and TRBJ2-2; D possibly corresponds to TRBD1 (7 bases). V lost 4 bases, J lost 7 bases, and 17 bases lay in between. CDR1 SGHNT and CDR2 YYREEE come from the germline V gene (reference sequence). The CDR3 spans 15 residues. The CDR3 reads CASSMDRTGGGELFF. For the CDR3, the DNA is TGTGCCAGCAGCATGGACAGGACCGGGGGCGGGGAGCTGTTTTTT.

V gene TRBV7-2 combines with J gene TRBJ1-6, with 7 bases identical to TRBD1. The CDR3 has 15 residues. Per the germline V gene, CDR1 is SGHTA and CDR2 is FQGNSA. Trimming cost V 2 bases and J 8 bases; bases outside gene matches: 6. The CDR3, as DNA: TGTGCCAGCAGCTTAAACAGGGGTAGTGATTCACCCCTCCACTTT. This translates into CASSLNRGSDSPLHF. Full variable domain (missing parts from reference TRBV7-2 and TRBJ1-6): GAGVSQSPSNKVTEKGKDVELRCDPISGHTALYWYRQSLGQGLEFLIYFQGNSAPDKSGLPSDRFSAERTGGSVSTLTIQRTQQEDSAVYLCASSLNRGSDSPLHFGNGTRLTVT.

This clone was seen once. The rearrangement uses TRBV4-3 and TRBJ2-1, with 10 bases aligning to TRBD2. The V segment lost 0 bases and the J segment 2 bases; nucleotides outside the gene matches: 10. Germline CDR1 is LGHNA and CDR2 is YSLEER. CDR3 length: 19 residues. The CDR3 DNA is TGCGCCAGCAGCCAAGAGCCAGCGGGGGGGCCCCCCCCCTACAATGAGCAGTTCTTC. Translating it yields CASSQEPAGGPPPYNEQFF.

This rearrangement joins TRBV10-3 to TRBJ1-2; unclear D gene. V was shortened by 4 bases and J by 0 bases, with 9 bases between the two germline ends. The CDR3 totals 14 residues. Looked up from germline, CDR1 is ENHRY and CDR2 is SYGVKD. CDR3 DNA sequence: TGTGCCATCAGTGGCGTGCTAGCTAACTATGGCTACACCTTC. It yields the protein CAISGVLANYGYTF.

The chain employs TRBV9 and TRBJ2-2, with D possibly matching TRBD1 (7 bases). This CDR3 comprises 17 residues. Trimming took off 7 bases at V and 7 bases at J, with 26 bases between the two ends. In germline, CDR1 is SGDLS, CDR2 YYNGEE. CDR3 protein: CASRREGGTARNGELFF. CDR3 DNA sequence: TGTGCCAGCCGAAGGGAAGGGGGGACAGCACGAAACGGGGAGCTGTTTTTT.

The gene calls are TRBV19 and TRBJ1-2; a weak D match, TRBD1 (5 bases). Trimming cost V 7 bases and J 8 bases, with 23 bases left between them. CDR1 and CDR2 from the germline V gene are LNHDA and SQIVND (reference sequence). This CDR3 is built from 15 residues. The CDR3 coding sequence is TGTGCCAGTATTGTCCGGGACTCGGAAGACGGGGGCTACACCTTC. This translates into CASIVRDSEDGGYTF.

The chain joins TRBV30 to TRBJ2-7, with a tentative D call TRBD1 (6 bases). The germline CDR1 and CDR2 sequences are GTSNPN and SVGIG (reference sequence). The CDR3 spans 17 residues. The V and J ends lost 0 bases and 0 bases respectively, with 18 bases between them. The CDR3 bases are TGTGCCTGGAGTGTAAAAGGGAACAGGGCCTACTCCTACGAGCAGTACTTC. Translation gives CAWSVKGNRAYSYEQYF.

This clone appeared a single time. V is TRBV29-1 and J is TRBJ2-7; unclear D gene. The CDR3 consists of 12 residues. V was clipped by 4 bases and J by 3 bases, with 10 bases between them. The V gene's germline CDR1 is SQVTM and CDR2 ANQGSEA. CDR3 sequence: CSVGQTLYEQYF. The CDR3 DNA sequence: TGCAGCGTTGGCCAAACTCTCTACGAGCAGTACTTC.

The chain joins TRBV14 to TRBJ2-5; TRBD2 matches 7 bases. Germline V gene lookup returns CDR1 SGHDN and CDR2 FVKESK. The length of the CDR3 is 13 residues. With V trimmed by 2 bases and J by 5 bases, 2 bases remained unmatched. The CDR3 nucleotides read TGTGCCAGCAGCCAAAACGGGGGGGAGACCCAGTACTTC. It specifies CASSQNGGETQYF.

The chain joins TRBV12-3 or TRBV12-4 to TRBJ1-2; TRBD1 matches 7 bases. The CDR3 runs to 12 residues. With V trimmed by 2 bases and J by 8 bases, 2 bases remained unmatched. In DNA form, the CDR3 reads TGTGCCAGCAGTTTAAGGGGGCAGGGCTACACCTTC. It translates to CASSLRGQGYTF.

This clone was recorded only once. The chain combines TRBV30 with TRBJ2-3, with TRBD2 identical over 7 bases. Looked up from germline, CDR1 is GTSNPN and CDR2 is SVGIG (reference sequence). The CDR3 has 14 residues. V lost 2 bases and J lost 1; bases outside the gene matches: 3. The CDR3 loop is CAWSRTRGTDTQYF. The DNA for the CDR3 is TGTGCCTGGAGTCGGACTAGGGGCACAGATACGCAGTATTTT. The whole variable domain, filled in from reference TRBV30 and TRBJ2-3, reads SQTIHQWPATLVQPVGSPLSLECTVEGTSNPNLYWYRQAAGRGLQLLFYSVGIGQISSEVPQNLSASRPQDRQFILSSKKLLLSDSGFYLCAWSRTRGTDTQYFGPGTRLTVL.

The gene calls are TRBV9 and TRBJ1-1, with TRBD1 matching over 9 bases. The germline V gene encodes CDR1 SGDLS and CDR2 YYNGEE. The CDR3 runs to 15 residues. V dropped 2 bases and J dropped 5; count of bases not matched to a gene: 7. CDR3 sequence reads: CASSVVTGGITEAFF. The CDR3 DNA is TGTGCCAGCAGCGTGGTGACAGGGGGGATTACTGAAGCTTTCTTT.

The chain recombines TRBV19 with TRBJ2-2, with TRBD1 matching 7 bases. From germline, CDR1 is LNHDA and CDR2 SQIVND (reference sequence). The CDR3 extends over 19 amino acids. J was trimmed by 6 bases and V by 4 bases; bases with no gene match: 20. The CDR3 loop is CASSRTGNRGRYTAGELFF. DNA for the CDR3: TGTGCCAGTAGTAGGACCGGGAACAGGGGAAGATATACAGCCGGGGAGCTGTTTTTT.

The rearrangement uses TRBV30 and TRBJ1-5; D perhaps matches TRBD1 (5 bases). The V and J ends lost 2 bases and 4 bases respectively, with 9 bases between them. The length of the CDR3 is 13 residues. Germline V CDR1 and CDR2: GTSNPN, SVGIG (reference sequence). The CDR3 region has the DNA TGTGCCTGGAGTCCAAGGGGAAATCAGCCCCAGCATTTT. Translated: CAWSPRGNQPQHF.

The V call is TRBV9, the J call TRBJ2-3, with a possible D match to TRBD2 (6 bases). V lost 0 bases and J 1 base, leaving 12 bases between the germline ends. CDR3 length: 16 amino acids. Germline V CDR1 and CDR2: SGDLS, YYNGEE. The CDR3 is CASSVGPSEGTDTQYF. The CDR3 nucleotides are TGTGCCAGCAGCGTAGGCCCTAGCGAAGGCACAGATACGCAGTATTTT.

This clone was observed once. J is TRBJ1-4 and V is TRBV4-3; 10 bases align to TRBD1. From germline, CDR1 is LGHNA and CDR2 YSLEER. Trimming cost V 3 bases and J 2 bases; bases outside gene matches: 3. The CDR3 loop spans 16 amino acids. Here the CDR3 DNA reads TGCGCCAGCAGCCAGACAGGGGGCTCTACTAATGAAAAACTGTTTTTT. Encoded protein: CASSQTGGSTNEKLFF.

In this sample, this clone turned up a few times. V is TRBV5-1 and J is TRBJ1-5, with a weak D call TRBD1 (6 bases). This CDR3 has 14 amino acids. The V end lost 4 bases, the J end lost 0 bases, and 8 bases lay between the germline ends. CDR1 and CDR2 from the germline V gene are SGHRS and YFSETQ. The CDR3 spells CASSQDSSNQPQHF. Written as DNA, the CDR3 is TGCGCCAGCAGCCAGGACAGTAGCAATCAGCCCCAGCATTTT.

There are many counts of this clone. The chain carries TRBV24-1 and TRBJ2-7, with 7 bases that match TRBD1. This CDR3 region has 16 residues. CDR1 and CDR2 (germline): KGHDR, SFDVKD. V lost 1 base, J lost 0 bases, and 5 bases stayed unmatched. In DNA form, the CDR3 reads TGTGCCACCAGTGATTTACAGGGGCGAAGCTCCTACGAGCAGTACTTC. It translates to CATSDLQGRSSYEQYF.

In regard to this clone: The junction differs from germline at one of its ends, possibly a read error. The rearrangement links TRBV7-9 to TRBJ1-1; D unresolved. This CDR3 has 12 residues. Germline-derived CDR1 and CDR2 are SEHNR and FQNEAQ (reference sequence). The CDR3 nucleotides are TGTGCCAGCAGCTCGATTGACACCGAAGCTTTCTTT. Translation: CASSSIDTEAFF.